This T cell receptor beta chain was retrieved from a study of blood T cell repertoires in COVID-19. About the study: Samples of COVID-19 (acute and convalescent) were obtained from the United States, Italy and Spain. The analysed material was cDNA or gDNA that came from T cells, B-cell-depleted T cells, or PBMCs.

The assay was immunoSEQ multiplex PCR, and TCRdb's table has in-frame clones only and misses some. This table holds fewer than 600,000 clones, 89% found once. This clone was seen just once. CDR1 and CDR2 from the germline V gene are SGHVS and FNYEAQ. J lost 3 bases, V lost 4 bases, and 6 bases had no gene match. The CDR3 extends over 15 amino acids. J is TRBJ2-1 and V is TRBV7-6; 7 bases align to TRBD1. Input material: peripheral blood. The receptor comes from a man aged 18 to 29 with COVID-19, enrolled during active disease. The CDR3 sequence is CASSSTGQDYNEQFF. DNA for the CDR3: TGTGCCAGCAGCTCCACCGGACAGGACTACAATGAGCAGTTCTTC.